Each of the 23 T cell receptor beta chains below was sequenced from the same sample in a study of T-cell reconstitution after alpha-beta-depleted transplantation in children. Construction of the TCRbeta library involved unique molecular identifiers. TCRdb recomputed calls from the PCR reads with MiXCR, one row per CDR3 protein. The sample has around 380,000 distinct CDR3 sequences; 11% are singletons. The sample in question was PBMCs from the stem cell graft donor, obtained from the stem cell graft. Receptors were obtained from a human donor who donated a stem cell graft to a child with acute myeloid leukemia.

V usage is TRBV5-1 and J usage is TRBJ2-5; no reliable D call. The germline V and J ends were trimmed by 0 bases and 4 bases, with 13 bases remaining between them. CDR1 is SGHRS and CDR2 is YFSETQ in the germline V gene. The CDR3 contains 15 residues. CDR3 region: CASSLEGLIIETQYF. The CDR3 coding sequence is TGCGCCAGCAGCTTGGAGGGCCTTATCATAGAGACCCAGTACTTC. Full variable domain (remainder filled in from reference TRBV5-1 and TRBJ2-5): KAGVTQTPRYLIKTRGQQVTLSCSPISGHRSVSWYQQTPGQGLQFLFEYFSETQRNKGNFPGRFSGRQFSNSRSEMNVSTLELGDSALYLCASSLEGLIIETQYFGPGTRLLVL.

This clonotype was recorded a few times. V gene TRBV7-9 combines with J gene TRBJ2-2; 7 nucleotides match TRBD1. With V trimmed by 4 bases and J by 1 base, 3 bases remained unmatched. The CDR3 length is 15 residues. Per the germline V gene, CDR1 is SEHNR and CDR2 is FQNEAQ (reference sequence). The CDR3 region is CASSWRTGNTGELFF. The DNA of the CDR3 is TGTGCCAGCAGCTGGCGGACAGGGAACACCGGGGAGCTGTTTTTT.

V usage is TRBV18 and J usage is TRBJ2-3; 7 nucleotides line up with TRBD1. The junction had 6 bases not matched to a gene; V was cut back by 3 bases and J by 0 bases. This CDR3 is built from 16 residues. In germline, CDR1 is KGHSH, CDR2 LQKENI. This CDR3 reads CASSPLGGESTDTQYF. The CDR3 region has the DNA TGTGCCAGCTCACCCCTAGGGGGCGAGAGCACAGATACGCAGTATTTT. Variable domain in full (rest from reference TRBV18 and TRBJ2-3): NAGVMQNPRHLVRRRGQEARLRCSPMKGHSHVYWYRQLPEEGLKFMVYLQKENIIDESGMPKERFSAEFPKEGPSILRIQQVVRGDSAAYFCASSPLGGESTDTQYFGPGTRLTVL.

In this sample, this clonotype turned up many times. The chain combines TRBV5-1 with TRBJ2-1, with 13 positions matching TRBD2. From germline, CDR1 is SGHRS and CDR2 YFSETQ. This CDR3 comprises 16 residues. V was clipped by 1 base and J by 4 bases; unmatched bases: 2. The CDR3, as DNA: TGCGCCAGCAGCTTGCGGACTAGCGGGGGATACAATGAGCAGTTCTTC. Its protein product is CASSLRTSGGYNEQFF. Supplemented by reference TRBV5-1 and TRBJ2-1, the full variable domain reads KAGVTQTPRYLIKTRGQQVTLSCSPISGHRSVSWYQQTPGQGLQFLFEYFSETQRNKGNFPGRFSGRQFSNSRSEMNVSTLELGDSALYLCASSLRTSGGYNEQFFGPGTRLTVL.

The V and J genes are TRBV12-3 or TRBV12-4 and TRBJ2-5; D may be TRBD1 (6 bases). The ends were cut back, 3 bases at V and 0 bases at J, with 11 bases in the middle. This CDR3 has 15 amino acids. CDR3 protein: CASSFYRVYQETQYF. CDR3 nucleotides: TGTGCCAGCAGTTTTTACAGGGTGTACCAAGAGACCCAGTACTTC.

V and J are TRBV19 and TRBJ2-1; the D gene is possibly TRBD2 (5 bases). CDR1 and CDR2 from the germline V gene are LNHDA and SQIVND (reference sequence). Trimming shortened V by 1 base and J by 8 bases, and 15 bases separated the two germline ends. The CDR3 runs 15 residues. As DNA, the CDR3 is TGTGCCAGTAGTATAGGGGCGGGCCTACTCGATGAGCAGTTCTTC. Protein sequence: CASSIGAGLLDEQFF.

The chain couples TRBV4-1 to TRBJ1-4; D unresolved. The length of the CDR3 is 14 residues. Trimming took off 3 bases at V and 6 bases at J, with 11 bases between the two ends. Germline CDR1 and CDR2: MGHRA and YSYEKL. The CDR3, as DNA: TGCGCCAGCAGCCACCGCCCTAGGGATGAAAAACTGTTTTTT. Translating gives CASSHRPRDEKLFF.

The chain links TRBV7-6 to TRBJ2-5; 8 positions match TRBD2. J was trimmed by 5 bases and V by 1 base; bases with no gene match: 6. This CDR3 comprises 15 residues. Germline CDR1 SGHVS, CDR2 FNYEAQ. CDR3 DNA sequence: TGTGCCAGCAGCTTAGGATCCGGGAGGGGGGAGACCCAGTACTTC. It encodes CASSLGSGRGETQYF.

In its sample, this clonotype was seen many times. Here the CDR3 reads CAKVRLDPYEQYV. CDR3 coding DNA: TGTGCCAAAGTACGATTAGACCCCTACGAGCAGTACGTC. This chain uses TRBV12-3 or TRBV12-4 with TRBJ2-7; D remains ambiguous. This CDR3 region has 13 residues. With 10 bases removed from V and 2 bases from J, the gap between germline ends came to 15 bases.

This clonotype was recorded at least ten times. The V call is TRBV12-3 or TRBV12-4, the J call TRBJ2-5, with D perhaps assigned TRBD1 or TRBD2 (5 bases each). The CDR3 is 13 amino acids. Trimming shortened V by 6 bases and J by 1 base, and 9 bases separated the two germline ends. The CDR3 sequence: CASRPGTQETQYF. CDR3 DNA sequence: TGTGCCAGCAGACCCGGGACCCAAGAGACCCAGTACTTC.

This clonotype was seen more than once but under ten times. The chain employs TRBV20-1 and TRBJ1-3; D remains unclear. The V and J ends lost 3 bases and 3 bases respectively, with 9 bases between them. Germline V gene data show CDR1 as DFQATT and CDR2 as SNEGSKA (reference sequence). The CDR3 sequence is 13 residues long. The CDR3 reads CSASKEGGNTIYF. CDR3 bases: TGCAGTGCTAGTAAGGAAGGTGGAAACACCATATATTTT.

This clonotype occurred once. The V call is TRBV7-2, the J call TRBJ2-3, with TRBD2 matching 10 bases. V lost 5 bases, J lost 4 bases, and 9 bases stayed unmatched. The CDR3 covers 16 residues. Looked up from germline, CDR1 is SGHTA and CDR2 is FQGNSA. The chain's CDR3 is CASSPSGRADSDTQYF. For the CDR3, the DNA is TGTGCCAGCAGCCCCAGCGGGAGGGCCGATTCAGATACGCAGTATTTT.

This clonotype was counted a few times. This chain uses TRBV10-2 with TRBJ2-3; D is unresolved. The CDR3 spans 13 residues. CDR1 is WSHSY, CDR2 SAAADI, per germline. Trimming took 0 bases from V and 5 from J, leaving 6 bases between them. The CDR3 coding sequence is TGCGCCAGCAGTGAGTCTGGTGGAGATACGCAGTATTTT. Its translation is CASSESGGDTQYF.

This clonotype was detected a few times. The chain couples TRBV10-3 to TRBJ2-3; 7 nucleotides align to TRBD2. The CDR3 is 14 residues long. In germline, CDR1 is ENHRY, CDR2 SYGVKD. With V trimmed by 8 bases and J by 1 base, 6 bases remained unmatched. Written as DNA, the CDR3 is TGTGCCATCTCTCCTAGCGGAGGCACAGATACGCAGTATTTT. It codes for CAISPSGGTDTQYF.

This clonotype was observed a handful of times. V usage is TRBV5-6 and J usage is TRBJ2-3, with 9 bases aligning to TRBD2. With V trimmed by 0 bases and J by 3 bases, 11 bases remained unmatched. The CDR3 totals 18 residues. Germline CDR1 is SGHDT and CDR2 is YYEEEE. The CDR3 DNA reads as TGTGCCAGCAGCTTGGTAAGGGCTAGCGGGATGGAGACAGATACGCAGTATTTT. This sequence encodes CASSLVRASGMETDTQYF.

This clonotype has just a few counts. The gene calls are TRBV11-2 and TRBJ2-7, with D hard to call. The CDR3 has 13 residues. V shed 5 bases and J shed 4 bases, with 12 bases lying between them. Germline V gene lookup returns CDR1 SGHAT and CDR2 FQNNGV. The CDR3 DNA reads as TGTGCCAGCAGCCCCATCAGGTCGTACGAGCAGTACGTC. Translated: CASSPIRSYEQYV.

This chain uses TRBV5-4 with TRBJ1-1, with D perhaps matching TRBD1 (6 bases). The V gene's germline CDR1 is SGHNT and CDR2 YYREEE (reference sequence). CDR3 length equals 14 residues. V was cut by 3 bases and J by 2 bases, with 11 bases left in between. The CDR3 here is CASSYGTSNTEAFF. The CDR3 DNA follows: TGTGCCAGCAGCTACGGGACAAGTAACACTGAAGCTTTCTTT.

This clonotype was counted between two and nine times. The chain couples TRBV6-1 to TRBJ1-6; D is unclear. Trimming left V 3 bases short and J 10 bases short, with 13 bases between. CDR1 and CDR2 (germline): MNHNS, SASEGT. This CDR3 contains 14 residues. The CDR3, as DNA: TGTGCCAGCAGTGAGAGGGCAGGTTCCTCACCCCTCCACTTT. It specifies CASSERAGSSPLHF.

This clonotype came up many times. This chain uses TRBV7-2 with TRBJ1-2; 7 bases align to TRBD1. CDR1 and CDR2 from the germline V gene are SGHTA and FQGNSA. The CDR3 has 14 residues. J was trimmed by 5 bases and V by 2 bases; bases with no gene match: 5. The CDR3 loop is CASSLSQGEYGYTF. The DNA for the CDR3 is TGTGCCAGCAGCTTATCGCAGGGGGAATATGGCTACACCTTC. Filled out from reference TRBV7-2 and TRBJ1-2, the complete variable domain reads GAGVSQSPSNKVTEKGKDVELRCDPISGHTALYWYRQSLGQGLEFLIYFQGNSAPDKSGLPSDRFSAERTGGSVSTLTIQRTQQEDSAVYLCASSLSQGEYGYTFGSGTRLTVV.

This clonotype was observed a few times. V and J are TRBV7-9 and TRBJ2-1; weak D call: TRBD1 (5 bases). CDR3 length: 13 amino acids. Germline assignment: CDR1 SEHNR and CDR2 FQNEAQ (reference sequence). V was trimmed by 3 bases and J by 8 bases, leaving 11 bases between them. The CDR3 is CASSFRTRDEQFF. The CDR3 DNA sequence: TGTGCCAGCAGCTTTCGGACACGGGATGAGCAGTTCTTC.

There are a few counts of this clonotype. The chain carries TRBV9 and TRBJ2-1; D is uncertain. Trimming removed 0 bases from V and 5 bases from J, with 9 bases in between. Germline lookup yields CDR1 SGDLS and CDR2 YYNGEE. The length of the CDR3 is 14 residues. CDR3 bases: TGTGCCAGCAGCGTAGCTACAGTCAACAATGAGCAGTTCTTC. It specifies CASSVATVNNEQFF. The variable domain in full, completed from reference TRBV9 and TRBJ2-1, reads DSGVTQTPKHLITATGQRVTLRCSPRSGDLSVYWYQQSLDQGLQFLIQYYNGEERAKGNILERFSAQQFPDLHSELNLSSLELGDSALYFCASSVATVNNEQFFGPGTRLTVL.

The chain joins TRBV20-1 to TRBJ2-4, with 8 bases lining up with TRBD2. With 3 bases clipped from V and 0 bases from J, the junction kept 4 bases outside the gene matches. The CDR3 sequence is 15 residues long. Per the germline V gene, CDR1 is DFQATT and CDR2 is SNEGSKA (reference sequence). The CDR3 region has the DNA TGCAGTGCTAGGCGGGGGGACATAGCCAAAAACATTCAGTACTTC. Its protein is CSARRGDIAKNIQYF.

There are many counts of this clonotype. DNA for the CDR3: TGTGCCAGCAGTGCCGGTCAGGGGGTAAGCAACGAGCAGTACTTC. It is translated as CASSAGQGVSNEQYF. V usage is TRBV25-1 and J usage is TRBJ2-7; 7 bases map to TRBD1. CDR3 length: 15 residues. The V gene's germline CDR1 is MGHDK and CDR2 SYGVNS. Trimming removed 4 bases from V and 5 bases from J; junction bases left unmatched: 11.